The clone carrying this T cell receptor beta chain was found many times. This specimen comes from a study of spatial heterogeneity in lung cancer. Study at large: Each unique TCR and UMI combination was seen more than ten times on average in raw reads.

Specified time point: blood at routine non-recurrence follow-up after resection. Whole RNA was taken from tumor, nontumor lung or frozen PBMC; it was then sequenced unsorted. A unique molecular identifier was carried by every single TCR cDNA molecule. Each CDR3 protein gets one entry after TCRdb re-called the 5' RACE reads with MiXCR. Of roughly 120,000 distinct CDR3 sequences listed, 9% to 15% are singletons. The material sequenced was PBMCs, taken at follow-up. This clonotype originated in a male donor with early-stage non-small cell lung cancer.

For the CDR3, the DNA is TGTGCCAGCAGCTTAGGACAGGGCTATGGCTACACCTTC. Translating it yields CASSLGQGYGYTF. V usage is TRBV7-3 and J usage is TRBJ1-2; 8 bases agree with TRBD1. The J segment lost 4 bases and the V segment lost 2 bases, leaving 0 bases of the junction unmatched. CDR1 is SGHTA, CDR2 FQGTGA, per germline. CDR3 size: 13 residues.